Listed here are 6 T cell receptor beta chains from one sample, sequenced in a study of beta chain features in type 1 diabetes. The study reverse transcribed the entire isolated RNA, so it sequenced expressed TCRB transcripts. Some clones are missing from TCRdb's copy, which holds only in-frame ones; the method was immunoSEQ multiplex PCR. The table shows hundreds of thousands of clones, with around a sixth occurring only once. Source material: naive CD4+ T cells from blood. These TCRs come from a man younger than 35 in good health.

This chain joins TRBV6-5 and TRBJ1-1; the D gene is possibly TRBD1 (5 bases). The V gene lost 8 bases and the J gene lost 1 base, with 8 bases spanning the gap. This CDR3 spans 12 amino acids. Germline V CDR1 and CDR2: MNHEY, SVGAGI. For the CDR3, the DNA is TGTGCCAGCCATGGACAGAACACTGAAGCTTTCTTT. Its protein product is CASHGQNTEAFF.

With regard to this clone: Additional DNA sequences in this sample encode the identical CDR3. This chain uses TRBV18 with TRBJ2-5, with 7 bases fitting TRBD1. CDR1 and CDR2 from the germline V gene are KGHSH and LQKENI. The CDR3 loop spans 13 amino acids. V lost 4 bases, J lost 2 bases, and 1 base stayed unmatched. This chain's CDR3 is CASSRGQQETQYF. CDR3 in DNA: TGTGCCAGCTCACGGGGACAGCAAGAGACCCAGTACTTC.

This clone has a handful of counts. The genes are TRBV20-1 and TRBJ1-1; D not certain. Trimming left V 7 bases short and J 6 bases short, with 9 bases between. Germline V gene data show CDR1 as DFQATT and CDR2 as SNEGSKA (reference sequence). The CDR3 is 10 amino acids. The CDR3 spells CSGSGAEAFF. CDR3 sequence (DNA): TGCAGTGGGAGCGGGGCTGAAGCTTTCTTT.

This clone was observed a handful of times. The chain combines TRBV7-2 with TRBJ2-7; TRBD2 matches at 8 bases. With 6 bases clipped from V and 7 bases from J, the junction kept 11 bases outside the gene matches. This CDR3 has 14 amino acids. CDR1 and CDR2 (germline): SGHTA, FQGNSA. The CDR3 nucleotides are TGTGCCAGCAGGCCCACCCGGGAGGGAAGAGAGCAGTACTTC. Encoded protein: CASRPTREGREQYF.

The V gene is TRBV15, the J gene TRBJ2-3; TRBD2 agrees at 9 bases. This CDR3 has 16 residues. Germline lookup yields CDR1 LNHNV and CDR2 YYDKDF (reference sequence). V lost 5 bases, J lost 5 bases, and 11 bases stayed unmatched. The CDR3 DNA is TGTGCCACCAGCTCGTTAGCGGGAGTAATCGGAGATACGCAGTATTTT. Its protein is CATSSLAGVIGDTQYF.

This clone came up a few times. The chain has TRBV28 and TRBJ2-1; the D is unclear. The CDR3 spans 11 residues. V was pared by 5 bases and J by 15 bases, with 14 bases between. CDR1 is MDHEN, CDR2 SYDVKM, per germline. The DNA for the CDR3 is TGTGCCAGCAGTCCGGCACGTGATTCGTTCTTC. Its protein is CASSPARDSFF.